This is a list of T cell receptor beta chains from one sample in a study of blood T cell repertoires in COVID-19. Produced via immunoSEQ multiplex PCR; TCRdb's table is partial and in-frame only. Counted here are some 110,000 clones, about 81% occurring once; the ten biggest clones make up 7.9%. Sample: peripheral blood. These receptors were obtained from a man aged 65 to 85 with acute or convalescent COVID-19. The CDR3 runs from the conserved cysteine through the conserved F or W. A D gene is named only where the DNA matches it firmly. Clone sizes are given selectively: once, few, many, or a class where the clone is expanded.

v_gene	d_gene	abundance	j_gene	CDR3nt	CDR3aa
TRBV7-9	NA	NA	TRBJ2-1	TGTGCCAGCAGCTGGACAGAAAGCTCCTACAATGAGCAGTTCTTC	CASSWTESSYNEQFF
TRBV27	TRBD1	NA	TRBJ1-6	TGTGCCAGCAATCCGGGACAGAATAATTCACCCCTCCACTTT	CASNPGQNNSPLHF
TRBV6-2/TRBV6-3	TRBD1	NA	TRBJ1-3	TGTGCCAGCAGTTCCCGGGACAGGATCTTATCTGGAAACACCATATATTTT	CASSSRDRILSGNTIYF
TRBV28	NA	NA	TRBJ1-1	TGTGCCAGCAGTTTCGGGGGGCAAAAGAACACTGAAGCTTTCTTT	CASSFGGQKNTEAFF
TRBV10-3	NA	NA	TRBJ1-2	TGTGCCATCAGCGGCCAGGGCGGAAACTATGGCTACACCTTC	CAISGQGGNYGYTF
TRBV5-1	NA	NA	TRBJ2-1	TGCGCCAGCTTTGCCGGGGGACCATACAATGAGCAGTTCTTC	CASFAGGPYNEQFF
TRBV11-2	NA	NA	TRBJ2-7	TGTGCCAGCACCTTAGTAGGAGGAAGTCGGACCTACGAGCAGTACTTC	CASTLVGGSRTYEQYF
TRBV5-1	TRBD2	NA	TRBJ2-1	TGCGCCAGCCGGACTAGCGGGAGCTCCTACAATGAGCAGTTCTTC	CASRTSGSSYNEQFF
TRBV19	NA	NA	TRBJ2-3	TGTGCCAGTAGTATCAACAGGATCGGTACAGATACGCAGTATTTT	CASSINRIGTDTQYF
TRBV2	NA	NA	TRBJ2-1	TGTGCCAGCAGTGTTGGTACCAGCTCCTACAATGAGCAGTTCTTC	CASSVGTSSYNEQFF
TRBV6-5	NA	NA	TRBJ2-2	TGTGCCAGCAGCCGGGTTTCCGGGGAGCTGTTTTTT	CASSRVSGELFF
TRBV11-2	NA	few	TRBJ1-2	TGTGCCAGCAGCTCGATGACAGCTTTCGGCTACACCTTC	CASSSMTAFGYTF
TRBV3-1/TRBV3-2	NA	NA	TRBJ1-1	TGTGCCAGCAGCCAAGCAAAAAGTTCCAGAAGATTGAACACTGAAGCTTTCTTT	CASSQAKSSRRLNTEAFF
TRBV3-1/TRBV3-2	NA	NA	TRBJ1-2	TGTGCCAGCAGCCGATCAGGGCTAAACTATGGCTACACCTTC	CASSRSGLNYGYTF
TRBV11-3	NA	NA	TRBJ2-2	TGTGCCAGCAGCTTATCAGGCACCGGGGAGCTGTTTTTT	CASSLSGTGELFF
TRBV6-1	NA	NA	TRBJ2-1	TGTGCCAGCAGTGAAGTCCGCCGGGGGGCCAATGAGCAGTTCTTC	CASSEVRRGANEQFF
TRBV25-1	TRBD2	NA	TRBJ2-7	TGTGCCAGCAGTGAACAAGCGGCTAGCGGGGGGAACGAGCAGTACTTC	CASSEQAASGGNEQYF
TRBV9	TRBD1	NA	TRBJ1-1	TGTGCCAGCAAGGGACAGGGGAATACGAACACTGAAGCTTTCTTT	CASKGQGNTNTEAFF
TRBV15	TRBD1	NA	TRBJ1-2	TGTGCCACCAGCAGAGGGGCAGGGGGATATGGCTACACCTTC	CATSRGAGGYGYTF
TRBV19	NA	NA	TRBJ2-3	TGTGCCAGTAGCCCCCCCACACAGGCAGATACGCAGTATTTT	CASSPPTQADTQYF